These 22 T cell receptor beta chains were sequenced from one sample in a study of shared clonotypes between healthy human individuals. TCRdb keeps only in-frame clones here, not all; method: immunoSEQ multiplex PCR. This table has 1,100,000 or so clones, 75% to 80% appearing once. The sample was memory CD4+ T cells from PBMCs. The subset here: CD45RA-negative fraction. The source is a man between 18 and 35 years old in good health. Some clones in this sample may be carry-over from other donors' samples.

The chain is built from TRBV7-9 and TRBJ2-3; tentative D call: TRBD1 (6 bases). V was shortened by 1 base and J by 6 bases, with 14 bases between the two germline ends. The CDR3 runs 15 residues. Germline values: CDR1 SEHNR, CDR2 FQNEAQ (reference sequence). The CDR3 DNA follows: TGTGCCAGCAGCTTAGATACAGGGCTACACGATACGCAGTATTTT. It codes for CASSLDTGLHDTQYF.

The chain recombines TRBV18 with TRBJ2-7, with 9 bases matching TRBD1. CDR1 and CDR2 (germline): KGHSH, LQKENI. The CDR3 length is 15 residues. After removal of 3 bases from V and 2 bases from J, the junction contained 5 bases not matched to a gene. CDR3 in DNA: TGTGCCAGCTCACCCTTAAGGACAGGGGCCTACGAGCAGTACTTC. It translates to CASSPLRTGAYEQYF.

About this clone: This sample includes further DNA sequences coding for the same CDR3. The rearrangement links TRBV28 to TRBJ2-7; no clear D gene. V lost 0 bases, J lost 7 bases, and 4 bases lay in between. Per germline, CDR1 MDHEN and CDR2 SYDVKM. The CDR3 has 11 amino acids. CDR3 bases: TGTGCCAGCAGTTTATGGGGAGAGCAGTACTTC. Translating it yields CASSLWGEQYF.

With respect to this clone: The same CDR3 also results from other DNA sequences found in this sample. The chain is built from TRBV28 and TRBJ1-2, with D unresolved. CDR1 MDHEN and CDR2 SYDVKM come from the germline V gene. The V and J ends lost 9 bases and 8 bases respectively, with 13 bases between them. The CDR3 runs to 11 residues. CDR3 sequence: CASRLNYGYTF. The CDR3 DNA reads as TGTGCCAGTCGACTTAATTACGGCTACACCTTC.

This clone turned up a few times. V is TRBV5-1 and J is TRBJ2-7, with 9 bases fitting TRBD1. This CDR3 contains 13 residues. The V gene's germline CDR1 is SGHRS and CDR2 YFSETQ. J lost 3 bases, V lost 3 bases, and 1 base had no gene match. CDR3 sequence (DNA): TGCGCCAGCAGCTCGACAGGGGGCTACGAGCAGTACTTC. This gives the protein CASSSTGGYEQYF.

The CDR3 spells CATSRNRDRAEQYF. The CDR3 DNA reads as TGTGCCACCAGCAGAAACCGGGACAGGGCCGAGCAGTACTTC. The chain combines TRBV15 with TRBJ2-7; 9 nucleotides match TRBD1. The CDR3 is 14 amino acids. V was clipped by 2 bases and J by 6 bases; unmatched bases: 5. The V gene's germline CDR1 is LNHNV and CDR2 YYDKDF (reference sequence).

The chain combines TRBV7-2 with TRBJ2-2, with D possibly matching TRBD1 (6 bases). Germline assignment: CDR1 SGHTA and CDR2 FQGNSA. V was clipped by 5 bases and J by 4 bases, with 11 bases between them. The CDR3 has 14 residues. CDR3 sequence (DNA): TGTGCCAGCAGCCCTCGAGGGGGCACCGGGGAGCTGTTTTTT. Protein sequence: CASSPRGGTGELFF. The whole variable domain, filled in from reference TRBV7-2 and TRBJ2-2, reads GAGVSQSPSNKVTEKGKDVELRCDPISGHTALYWYRQSLGQGLEFLIYFQGNSAPDKSGLPSDRFSAERTGGSVSTLTIQRTQQEDSAVYLCASSPRGGTGELFFGEGSRLTVL.

The V gene is TRBV30, the J gene TRBJ2-2, with no clear D. Germline CDR1 and CDR2: GTSNPN and SVGIG (reference sequence). Trimming pared 0 bases from V and 6 bases from J, leaving 8 bases between. This CDR3 contains 13 residues. CDR3 sequence reads: CAWSVVTAGELFF. CDR3 sequence (DNA): TGTGCCTGGAGTGTAGTAACGGCCGGGGAGCTGTTTTTT.

V and J are TRBV6-1 and TRBJ2-2, with D hard to call. The CDR3 length is 13 residues. Deletions cut 3 bases from V and 4 bases from J, with 6 bases between. Looked up from germline, CDR1 is MNHNS and CDR2 is SASEGT. CDR3 loop: CASSDWGTGELFF. Written as DNA, the CDR3 is TGTGCCAGCAGTGATTGGGGCACCGGGGAGCTGTTTTTT.

This chain uses TRBV5-1 with TRBJ2-1; possible D gene TRBD2, 6 bases. CDR1 is SGHRS and CDR2 is YFSETQ in the germline V gene. The CDR3 extends over 14 amino acids. The germline V and J ends were trimmed by 7 bases and 4 bases, with 15 bases remaining between them. The CDR3 nucleotides are TGCGCCAGCGGTAGCGGTTCCACTTACAATGAGCAGTTCTTC. It encodes CASGSGSTYNEQFF.

This chain connects TRBV6-1 to TRBJ2-3, with a tentative D call TRBD1 (5 bases). Germline lookup yields CDR1 MNHNS and CDR2 SASEGT. CDR3 length equals 15 residues. Trimming cost V 8 bases and J 2 bases, with 17 bases left between them. DNA for the CDR3: TGTGCCAGCCATAAAATCAGGGCCTCCACAGATACGCAGTATTTT. Its translation: CASHKIRASTDTQYF.

The genes are TRBV5-4 and TRBJ2-1, with no clear D. The CDR3 runs 17 residues. The V and J ends lost 0 bases and 0 bases respectively, with 13 bases between them. Per germline, CDR1 SGHNT and CDR2 YYREEE (reference sequence). This CDR3 reads CASSLELNPLSYNEQFF. CDR3 nucleotide sequence: TGTGCCAGCAGCTTGGAATTAAATCCCCTCTCCTACAATGAGCAGTTCTTC.

This clone has just a few counts. The V gene is TRBV7-9, the J gene TRBJ2-3, with no clear D. Trimming removed 4 bases from V and 13 bases from J, with 15 bases in between. CDR1 and CDR2 from the germline V gene are SEHNR and FQNEAQ (reference sequence). This CDR3 has 12 residues. The CDR3 spells CASSSASPSEYF. The CDR3 nucleotides are TGTGCCAGCAGCTCCGCCTCCCCCTCGGAGTATTTT.

V and J are TRBV19 and TRBJ2-7; possible D gene TRBD1, 6 bases. Trimming shortened V by 5 bases and J by 2 bases, and 13 bases separated the two germline ends. The CDR3 totals 14 residues. The germline V gene has CDR1 LNHDA and CDR2 SQIVND (reference sequence). CDR3 protein: CASSPGGWTYEQYF. The CDR3 DNA reads TGTGCCAGTAGTCCTGGGGGCTGGACCTACGAGCAGTACTTC.

V usage is TRBV9 and J usage is TRBJ2-2; no definite D call. The CDR3 has 16 amino acids. The V gene lost 3 bases and the J gene lost 0 bases, with 12 bases spanning the gap. Germline CDR1 SGDLS, CDR2 YYNGEE. CDR3 sequence: CASSGAHSSNTGELFF. In nucleotides, the CDR3 is TGTGCCAGCAGCGGCGCCCACTCCTCGAACACCGGGGAGCTGTTTTTT.

The CDR3 nucleotides read TGTGCCAGCAGCTCCACCCACGAGCAGTACTTC. This encodes CASSSTHEQYF. J is TRBJ2-7 and V is TRBV11-3; D is unclear. This CDR3 spans 11 amino acids. CDR1 and CDR2 from the germline V gene are SGHNT and YENEEA. Trimming removed 4 bases from V and 5 bases from J, with 6 bases in between.

The chain couples TRBV29-1 to TRBJ1-6, with 8 bases that match TRBD1. This CDR3 contains 13 residues. From germline, CDR1 is SQVTM and CDR2 ANQGSEA. The V gene end was trimmed by 2 bases and the J gene end by 14 bases; junction bases not matched to a gene: 8. This chain's CDR3 is CSVELTGGSSLHF. CDR3 DNA: TGCAGCGTTGAACTTACAGGGGGTTCTTCCCTCCACTTT.

V usage is TRBV6-4 and J usage is TRBJ2-7; no firm D call. CDR3 length: 14 amino acids. Germline V CDR1 and CDR2: MRHNA, SNTAGT. Trimming stripped 6 bases from V and 0 bases from J, with 12 bases between. In nucleotides, the CDR3 is TGTGCCAGCAGCTTAGAGGTCCCCTCCTACGAGCAGTACTTC. Translation gives CASSLEVPSYEQYF.

Turning to this clone: Other DNA sequences from this sample encode an identical CDR3 as well. The CDR3 is CASSLTDTQYF. The CDR3, as DNA: TGTGCCAGCAGCCTCACAGATACGCAGTATTTT. The chain joins TRBV28 to TRBJ2-3; D remains unclear. Germline assignment: CDR1 MDHEN and CDR2 SYDVKM. V lost 6 bases, J lost 2 bases, and 3 bases lay in between. This CDR3 is built from 11 residues. The complete variable domain, with remaining parts taken from reference TRBV28 and TRBJ2-3, reads DVKVTQSSRYLVKRTGEKVFLECVQDMDHENMFWYRQDPGLGLRLIYFSYDVKMKEKGDIPEGYSVSREKKERFSLILESASTNQTSMYLCASSLTDTQYFGPGTRLTVL.

This clone has more than one count but fewer than ten. This rearrangement joins TRBV5-1 to TRBJ2-7; 7 bases fit TRBD1. In germline, CDR1 is SGHRS, CDR2 YFSETQ. The V segment lost 3 bases and the J segment 5 bases; nucleotides outside the gene matches: 8. The CDR3 is 14 amino acids. The DNA of the CDR3 is TGCGCCAGCAGCTCCTCCCGGGACAGAAACGAGCAGTACTTC. Residues: CASSSSRDRNEQYF.

Remarks on this clone: Additional DNA sequences in this sample encode the identical CDR3. The chain is built from TRBV28 and TRBJ2-2, with 8 bases matching TRBD2. Germline loops: CDR1 MDHEN, CDR2 SYDVKM. The CDR3 sequence is 15 residues long. After removal of 4 bases from V and 1 base from J, the junction contained 2 bases not matched to a gene. The CDR3 DNA reads as TGTGCCAGCAGTTCCAGCGGGAGGAACACCGGGGAGCTGTTTTTT. This sequence encodes CASSSSGRNTGELFF.

This clone was picked up many times. The chain recombines TRBV5-6 with TRBJ1-1; 10 nucleotides match TRBD1. The CDR3 extends over 14 amino acids. Per the germline V gene, CDR1 is SGHDT and CDR2 is YYEEEE. V dropped 4 bases and J dropped 3; count of bases not matched to a gene: 3. The CDR3 DNA reads TGTGCCAGCAGCCCGGGACAGGGGTACACTGAAGCTTTCTTT. Protein sequence: CASSPGQGYTEAFF. The entire variable domain, with the rest obtained from reference TRBV5-6 and TRBJ1-1, is as follows: DAGVTQSPTHLIKTRGQQVTLRCSPKSGHDTVSWYQQALGQGPQFIFQYYEEEERQRGNFPDRFSGHQFPNYSSELNVNALLLGDSALYLCASSPGQGYTEAFFGQGTRLTVV.